A single sample gave rise to the 14 T cell receptor beta chains below, sequenced in a study of T cell repertoires in cytomegalovirus infection. TCRdb processed the reads anew with MiXCR; each CDR3 protein has one entry. The sample yields some 250,000 distinct CDR3 sequences, around 8.7% seen once. Sequenced input: PBMCs. The receptors stem from a human donor in good health (CMV status not recorded). Some clones in this sample may be carry-over from other donors' samples.

The J gene is TRBJ1-6, the V gene TRBV2, with no clear D. CDR1 and CDR2 (germline): SNHLY, FYNNEI. V lost 5 bases and J 6 bases, leaving 11 bases between the germline ends. The CDR3 consists of 14 residues. As DNA, the CDR3 is TGTGCCAGCAGTCTCAGCGTGTTTAATTCACCCCTCCACTTT. This gives the protein CASSLSVFNSPLHF.

This clonotype was seen a few times. This chain joins TRBV29-1 and TRBJ1-4; D is unclear. Trimming removed 4 bases at V and 2 bases at J, with 8 bases between. Germline V gene sequence: CDR1 SQVTM, CDR2 ANQGSEA. The CDR3 runs 13 residues. The CDR3 DNA reads as TGCAGCGTTGGAGGGCTGACTAATGAAAAACTGTTTTTT. Its translation: CSVGGLTNEKLFF.

Many counts were recorded for this clonotype. The chain links TRBV2 to TRBJ1-5; possibly TRBD1 for D (5 bases). The CDR3 covers 15 residues. Germline V CDR1 and CDR2: SNHLY, FYNNEI. Trimming shortened V by 8 bases and J by 11 bases, and 25 bases separated the two germline ends. This CDR3 is CASLADGGPLESQHF. For the CDR3, the DNA is TGTGCCAGCTTAGCGGACGGGGGTCCCCTTGAGTCCCAGCATTTT.

This clonotype was seen many times. This chain connects TRBV6-1 to TRBJ1-1; a weak D match, TRBD1 (5 bases). The CDR3 spans 13 residues. V lost 3 bases and J 10 bases, leaving 15 bases between the germline ends. Germline assignment: CDR1 MNHNS and CDR2 SASEGT. This CDR3 is CASSEGTGLGAFF. The CDR3, as DNA: TGTGCCAGCAGTGAGGGGACCGGGCTGGGAGCTTTCTTT.

In this sample, this clonotype turned up many times. The rearrangement links TRBV28 to TRBJ1-5; 11 bases match TRBD1. V dropped 1 base and J dropped 5; count of bases not matched to a gene: 16. The CDR3 spans 20 residues. The germline gives CDR1 MDHEN, CDR2 SYDVKM. This CDR3 is CASSLFGTGGAVPSDQPQHF. CDR3 nucleotide sequence: TGTGCCAGCAGTTTATTCGGGACAGGGGGTGCGGTCCCATCCGATCAGCCCCAGCATTTT. The variable domain in full, with the rest retrieved from reference TRBV28 and TRBJ1-5, is DVKVTQSSRYLVKRTGEKVFLECVQDMDHENMFWYRQDPGLGLRLIYFSYDVKMKEKGDIPEGYSVSREKKERFSLILESASTNQTSMYLCASSLFGTGGAVPSDQPQHFGDGTRLSIL.

This clonotype was seen many times. V gene TRBV7-8 combines with J gene TRBJ1-5, with 8 bases identical to TRBD1. V dropped 0 bases and J dropped 7; count of bases not matched to a gene: 8. In germline, CDR1 is SGHVS, CDR2 FQNEAQ. This CDR3 has 16 residues. In nucleotides, the CDR3 is TGTGCCAGCAGCTTAGCGCTTACAGGGGGAGAACAGCCCCAGCATTTT. Protein sequence: CASSLALTGGEQPQHF. Filled out from reference TRBV7-8 and TRBJ1-5, the complete variable domain reads GAGVSQSPRYKVAKRGQDVALRCDPISGHVSLFWYQQALGQGPEFLTYFQNEAQLDKSGLPSDRFFAERPEGSVSTLKIQRTQQEDSAVYLCASSLALTGGEQPQHFGDGTRLSIL.

As concerns this clonotype: This sequence may be a read error, since a much larger clone differs from it by one base. The chain has TRBV7-2 and TRBJ2-1; 7 bases are a match to TRBD1. CDR1 is SGHTA and CDR2 is FQGNSA in the germline V gene. The CDR3 is 13 amino acids. This CDR3 is CVSQGQAYNEQFF. DNA for the CDR3: TGTGTCAGCCAAGGACAGGCCTACAATGAGCAGTTCTTC.

As for this clonotype: A much larger clone lies one base from this, so it may be a read error. The V gene is TRBV12-3 or TRBV12-4, the J gene TRBJ2-3, with 7 bases that match TRBD2. V lost 6 bases, J lost 4 bases, and 7 bases stayed unmatched. CDR3 size: 14 residues. The CDR3 is CASSRGLESDTQYF. CDR3 bases: TGTGCCAGCAGCCGCGGACTAGAGTCAGATACGCAGTATTTT.

Many counts were recorded for this clonotype. This sequence joins TRBV5-5 and TRBJ1-5; 8 nucleotides line up with TRBD1. Trimming at V came to 1 base and at J to 5 bases, leaving 2 bases not matched to a gene. The germline V gene encodes CDR1 SGHKS and CDR2 YYEKEE (reference sequence). This CDR3 contains 14 residues. CDR3 coding DNA: TGTGCCAGCAGCTTGACAGGGGGGGATCAGCCCCAGCATTTT. It specifies CASSLTGGDQPQHF.

This clonotype appeared many times. The CDR3 here is CASSTLTGGSQPQHF. The CDR3 nucleotides read TGTGCCAGCAGCACTTTAACAGGGGGAAGTCAGCCCCAGCATTTT. The chain joins TRBV7-2 to TRBJ1-5; 8 bases are a match to TRBD1. Trimming removed 5 bases from V and 6 bases from J; junction bases left unmatched: 9. Germline values: CDR1 SGHTA, CDR2 FQGNSA. CDR3 length equals 15 residues.

This clonotype was seen more than once but under ten times. CDR3 DNA sequence: TGTGCCAGCAGCTCCGCGGCCGGTCTTGGGGGACTTCATGAGCAGTTCTTC. This sequence encodes CASSSAAGLGGLHEQFF. J is TRBJ2-1 and V is TRBV6-5, with D perhaps matching TRBD2 (6 bases). The V end was cut by 6 bases, the J end by 8 bases, with 26 bases between. The CDR3 runs to 17 residues. The germline CDR1 and CDR2 sequences are MNHEY and SVGAGI.

This clonotype occurred many times. The rearrangement links TRBV7-2 to TRBJ1-6; 9 nucleotides match TRBD1. Per germline, CDR1 SGHTA and CDR2 FQGNSA. The V gene end was trimmed by 5 bases and the J gene end by 6 bases; junction bases not matched to a gene: 5. This CDR3 has 15 amino acids. The chain's CDR3 is CASSRTGESNSPLHF. CDR3 nucleotide sequence: TGTGCCAGCAGCCGGACAGGGGAAAGTAATTCACCCCTCCACTTT.

This clonotype was seen more than once but under ten times. V and J are TRBV5-6 and TRBJ1-1; D remains unclear. This CDR3 comprises 14 residues. CDR1 and CDR2 from the germline V gene are SGHDT and YYEEEE. Trimming took 4 bases from V and 1 from J, leaving 11 bases between them. The chain's CDR3 is CASSATGKNTEAFF. CDR3 in DNA: TGTGCCAGCAGCGCGACCGGGAAGAACACTGAAGCTTTCTTT.

In its sample, this clonotype was seen many times. The chain joins TRBV7-2 to TRBJ1-2; D is ambiguous. The CDR3 spans 12 residues. V was pared by 4 bases and J by 7 bases, with 10 bases between. The V gene's germline CDR1 is SGHTA and CDR2 FQGNSA. Written as DNA, the CDR3 is TGTGCCAGCAGCTGGGAGGGAGTTGGCTACACCTTC. Translated, it gives CASSWEGVGYTF.